This T cell receptor (beta chain) was documented in a study of T cells in Graves' hyperthyroidism and ophthalmopathy. The CDR3 is made up of 15 amino acids. Germline V CDR1 and CDR2: SGHTA, FQGTGA. The V end lost 6 bases, the J end lost 1 base, and 14 bases lay between the germline ends. TCR beta CDR3 region amplification was performed from RNA transcripts. The HTBI set primed first-round TCR CDR3 RT-PCR. TCRdb independently ran MiXCR on the multiplex PCR reads; one entry per CDR3 protein. The sample shows hundreds of thousands of distinct CDR3 sequences, 13% to 15% of them seen only once. There are many counts of this clonotype.

This TCR was sampled from a woman between 45 and 65 years old with Graves' ophthalmopathy. The V and J genes are TRBV7-3 and TRBJ2-3, with D possibly TRBD1 on 5 matching bases. The sequenced sample consisted of blood. As DNA, the CDR3 is TGTGCCAGCAGTACTCAGGGTTGGGGCACAGATACGCAGTATTTT. Protein sequence: CASSTQGWGTDTQYF.